The 6 T cell receptor beta chains below were found in one sample sequenced in a study of CD8 T cells in ankylosing spondylitis (dated by TCRdb to 2016 to 2017). Library construction relied on 5' RACE. The sequencer listed for this sample is Illumina HiSeq 2500. The raw public data were reprocessed by TCRdb itself: fastp quality trimming at Q25, MiXCR clonotype calling, in-frame beta chains only. Each entry merges the rows of one CDR3 protein and shows their most common DNA and genes. The sample table contains about 360,000 distinct CDR3 sequences; only one count was recorded for approximately 15% of them. Clones ranked in the top ten supply roughly 1.1% of the sample. Specimen: blood, either unsorted or a sorted T cell fraction (not recorded which). Receptor source: a male donor with ankylosing spondylitis or in good health (not recorded which).

This clonotype was seen a few times. This chain uses TRBV7-9 with TRBJ2-5; D remains unclear. Germline assignment: CDR1 SEHNR and CDR2 FQNEAQ (reference sequence). Between the trimmed V and J ends, which lost 1 base and 1 base, there was a span of 10 bases. The CDR3 length is 15 residues. In DNA, the CDR3 is TGTGCCAGCAGCTTAGTCGGGCTGAGCCAAGAGACCCAGTACTTC. This sequence encodes CASSLVGLSQETQYF. The whole variable domain, remainder taken from reference TRBV7-9 and TRBJ2-5, is DTGVSQNPRHKITKRGQNVTFRCDPISEHNRLYWYRQTLGQGPEFLTYFQNEAQLEKSRLLSDRFSAERPKGSFSTLEIQRTEQGDSAMYLCASSLVGLSQETQYFGPGTRLLVL.

V and J are TRBV7-2 and TRBJ2-3; tentative D call: TRBD1 (5 bases). Per the germline V gene, CDR1 is SGHTA and CDR2 is FQGNSA. The germline V and J ends were trimmed by 3 bases and 6 bases, with 10 bases remaining between them. CDR3 length: 13 residues. CDR3 sequence: CASSFAPGDTQYF. DNA of the CDR3: TGTGCCAGCAGCTTTGCGCCAGGGGATACGCAGTATTTT.

This clonotype appeared a few times. The gene calls are TRBV30 and TRBJ2-1, with 7 nucleotides matching TRBD2. CDR1 GTSNPN and CDR2 SVGIG come from the germline V gene (reference sequence). V lost 7 bases to trimming and J lost 4 bases; unmatched junction nucleotides: 13. The CDR3 sequence is 15 residues long. The chain's CDR3 is CASTISGTIYNEQFF. In DNA form, the CDR3 reads TGTGCCTCAACAATCTCCGGGACTATATACAATGAGCAGTTCTTC.

This clonotype came up a few times. The chain uses TRBV10-3 and TRBJ2-5; TRBD1 matches at 9 bases. V was pared by 3 bases and J by 2 bases, with 4 bases of the junction left unmatched. The germline gives CDR1 ENHRY, CDR2 SYGVKD. The CDR3 runs 15 residues. The CDR3 sequence is CAISDGQGTQETQYF. DNA for the CDR3: TGTGCCATCAGTGATGGACAGGGGACTCAAGAGACCCAGTACTTC.

The gene calls are TRBV6-1 and TRBJ2-2; a possible D gene is TRBD2 (5 bases). Trimming left V 6 bases short and J 4 bases short, with 15 bases between. This CDR3 contains 15 residues. From germline, CDR1 is MNHNS and CDR2 SASEGT. The CDR3 nucleotides read TGTGCCAGCAGCCCTGGTGTAGCGAGCACCGGGGAGCTGTTTTTT. Translating gives CASSPGVASTGELFF.

V usage is TRBV27 and J usage is TRBJ2-2; D call uncertain. CDR3 length: 15 residues. The ends were cut back, 3 bases at V and 4 bases at J, with 12 bases in the middle. The germline gives CDR1 MNHEY, CDR2 SMNVEV (reference sequence). The CDR3 loop is CASSLSHAVTGELFF. Written as DNA, the CDR3 is TGTGCCAGCAGTTTGAGCCACGCCGTCACCGGGGAGCTGTTTTTT.